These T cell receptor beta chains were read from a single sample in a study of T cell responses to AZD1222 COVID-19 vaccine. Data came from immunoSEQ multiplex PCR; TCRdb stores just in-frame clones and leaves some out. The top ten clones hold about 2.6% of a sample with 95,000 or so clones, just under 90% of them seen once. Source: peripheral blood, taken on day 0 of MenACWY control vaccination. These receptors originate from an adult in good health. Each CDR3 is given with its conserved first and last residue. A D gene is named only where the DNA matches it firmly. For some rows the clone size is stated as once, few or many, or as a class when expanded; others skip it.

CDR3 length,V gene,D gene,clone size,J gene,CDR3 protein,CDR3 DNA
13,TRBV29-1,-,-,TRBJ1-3,CSVVWDKENTIYF,TGCAGCGTTGTGTGGGACAAAGAAAACACCATATATTTT
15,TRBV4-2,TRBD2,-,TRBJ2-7,CASSQPGTTSYEQYF,TGTGCCAGCAGCCAACCCGGGACTACTTCCTACGAGCAGTACTTC
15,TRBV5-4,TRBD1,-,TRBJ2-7,CASSRAPQGEYEQYF,TGTGCCAGCAGTAGGGCCCCCCAGGGGGAATACGAGCAGTACTTC
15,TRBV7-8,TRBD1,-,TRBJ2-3,CASSGRTGGTDTQYF,TGTGCCAGCAGCGGTAGGACAGGGGGCACAGATACGCAGTATTTT
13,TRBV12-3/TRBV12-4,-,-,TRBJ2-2,CASSLAQYGELFF,TGTGCCAGCAGTTTAGCGCAGTACGGGGAGCTGTTTTTT
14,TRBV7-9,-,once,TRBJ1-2,CASSLGQSISGYTF,TGTGCCAGCAGCTTAGGACAGTCGATAAGTGGCTACACCTTC
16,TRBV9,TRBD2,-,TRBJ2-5,CASSKRAAGAQETQYF,TGTGCCAGCAGCAAGAGGGCAGCGGGGGCTCAAGAGACCCAGTACTTC
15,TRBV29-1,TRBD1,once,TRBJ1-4,CSVALLQGTNEKLFF,TGCAGCGTTGCACTTCTACAGGGGACTAATGAAAAACTGTTTTTT
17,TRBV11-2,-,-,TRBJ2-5,CASSSSPGEVSQETQYF,TGTGCCAGCAGCTCCAGCCCAGGGGAGGTCTCACAAGAGACCCAGTACTTC
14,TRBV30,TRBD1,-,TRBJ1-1,CAWNTRGVFTEAFF,TGTGCCTGGAACACCAGGGGGGTTTTCACTGAAGCTTTCTTT
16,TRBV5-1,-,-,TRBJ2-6,CASSSGRNSGANVLTF,TGCGCCAGCAGCTCTGGACGGAATTCTGGGGCCAACGTCCTGACTTTC
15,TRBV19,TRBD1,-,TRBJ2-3,CASSTGTGHTDTQYF,TGTGCCAGTAGTACCGGGACAGGGCACACAGATACGCAGTATTTT
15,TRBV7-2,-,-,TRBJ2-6,CASSLGWDGANVLTF,TGTGCCAGCAGCTTAGGGTGGGATGGGGCCAACGTCCTGACTTTC
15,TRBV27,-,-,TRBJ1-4,CASSLSWQGSEKLFF,TGTGCCAGCAGTTTATCGTGGCAGGGGAGTGAAAAACTGTTTTTT
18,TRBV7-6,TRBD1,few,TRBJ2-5,CASSLAGTGGGSGETQYF,TGTGCCAGCAGCTTAGCGGGTACAGGGGGCGGAAGCGGGGAGACCCAGTACTTC
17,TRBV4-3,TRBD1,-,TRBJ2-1,CASSQDLGTGRDNEQFF,TGCGCCAGCAGCCAAGATTTAGGGACAGGGAGGGACAATGAGCAGTTCTTC
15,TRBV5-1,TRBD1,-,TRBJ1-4,CASSGGTGGYEKLFF,TGCGCCAGCAGCGGAGGGACAGGGGGCTATGAAAAACTGTTTTTT
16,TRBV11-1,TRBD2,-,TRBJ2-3,CASSFLAGGITDTQYF,TGTGCCAGCAGCTTTTTAGCGGGCGGGATCACAGATACGCAGTATTTT
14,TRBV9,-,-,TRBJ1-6,CASSVGSGNSPLHF,TGTGCCAGCAGCGTAGGGTCAGGCAATTCACCCCTCCACTTT
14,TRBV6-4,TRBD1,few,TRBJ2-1,CASSRTGEGDEQFF,TGTGCCAGCAGTCGGACAGGGGAGGGGGATGAGCAGTTCTTC
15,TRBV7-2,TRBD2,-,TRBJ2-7,CASSFPSGGSYEQYF,TGTGCCAGCAGCTTCCCTAGCGGGGGCTCCTACGAGCAGTACTTC
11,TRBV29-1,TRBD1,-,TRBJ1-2,CSGWDSDGYTF,TGCAGCGGATGGGACAGCGATGGCTACACCTTC
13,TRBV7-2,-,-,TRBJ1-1,CASSRRQNTEAFF,TGTGCCAGCAGCCGTAGACAAAACACTGAAGCTTTCTTT
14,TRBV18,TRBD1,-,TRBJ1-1,CASSPKGAGTEAFF,TGTGCCAGCTCACCAAAGGGGGCCGGCACTGAAGCTTTCTTT
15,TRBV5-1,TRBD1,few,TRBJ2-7,CASSPAGTGAYEQYF,TGCGCCAGCAGCCCCGCAGGGACAGGTGCTTACGAGCAGTACTTC
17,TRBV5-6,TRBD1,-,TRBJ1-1,CASSTRTGGVRNTEAFF,TGTGCCAGCAGCACAAGGACAGGGGGTGTGAGGAACACTGAAGCTTTCTTT
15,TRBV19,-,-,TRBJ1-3,CASSIGQGAGNTIYF,TGTGCCAGTAGTATAGGCCAGGGCGCTGGAAACACCATATATTTT
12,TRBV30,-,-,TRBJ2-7,CAWSDEGREQYF,TGTGCCTGGAGTGATGAAGGGAGGGAGCAGTACTTC
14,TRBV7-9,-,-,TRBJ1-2,CASSFSGQNYGYTF,TGTGCCAGCAGCTTTTCCGGACAGAACTATGGCTACACCTTC
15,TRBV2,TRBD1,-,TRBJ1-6,CASRLQGTFNSPLHF,TGTGCCAGCAGGTTACAGGGGACCTTTAATTCACCCCTCCACTTT
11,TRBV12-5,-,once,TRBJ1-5,CASGEPGPQHF,TGTGCTAGTGGGGAGCCAGGGCCCCAGCATTTT
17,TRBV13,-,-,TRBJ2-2,CASSLGRNKGRTGELFF,TGTGCCAGCAGCTTAGGCCGAAATAAGGGTAGAACCGGGGAGCTGTTTTTT